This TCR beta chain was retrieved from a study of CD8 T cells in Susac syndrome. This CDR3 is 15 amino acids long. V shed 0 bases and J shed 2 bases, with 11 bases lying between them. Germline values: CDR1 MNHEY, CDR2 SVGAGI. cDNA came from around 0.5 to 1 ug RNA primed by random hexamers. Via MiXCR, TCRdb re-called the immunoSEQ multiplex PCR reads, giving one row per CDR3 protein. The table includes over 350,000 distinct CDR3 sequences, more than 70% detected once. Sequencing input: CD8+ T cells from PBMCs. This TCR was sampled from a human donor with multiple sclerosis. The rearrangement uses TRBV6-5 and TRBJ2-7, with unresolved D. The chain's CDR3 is CASSYSPGLPYEQYF. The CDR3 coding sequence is TGTGCCAGCAGTTACTCCCCCGGATTACCCTACGAGCAGTACTTC.